This passage covers 21 T cell receptor beta chains from one sample sequenced in a study of glioma-infiltrating T cells after dendritic cell vaccination. The time point: after dendritic cell vaccination, including at tumor progression/relapse. Only in-frame clones appear in the TCRdb table, and some are missing; sequencing was by immunoSEQ multiplex PCR. Of approximately 93,000 clones listed, 85% are singletons. Sequenced material: blood, taken after dendritic cell vaccination. Source of these receptors: a human donor with glioblastoma.

The rearrangement uses TRBV7-2 and TRBJ2-1, with D possibly being TRBD1 (6 bases). The CDR3 has 14 residues. CDR1 and CDR2 (germline): SGHTA, FQGNSA. The germline V and J ends were trimmed by 7 bases and 7 bases, with 17 bases remaining between them. CDR3 sequence reads: CASTHKSGANEQFF. The CDR3 DNA follows: TGTGCCAGCACCCACAAATCAGGGGCTAATGAGCAGTTCTTC.

The chain combines TRBV5-4 with TRBJ2-1, with D tentatively TRBD2 (6 bases). The CDR3 is made up of 13 amino acids. The V gene's germline CDR1 is SGHNT and CDR2 YYREEE (reference sequence). The ends were cut back, 1 base at V and 7 bases at J, with 9 bases in the middle. As DNA, the CDR3 is TGTGCCAGCAGCTTGATGCGGGGAAATGAGCAGTTCTTC. This encodes CASSLMRGNEQFF. Full variable domain (missing parts from reference TRBV5-4 and TRBJ2-1): ETGVTQSPTHLIKTRGQQVTLRCSSQSGHNTVSWYQQALGQGPQFIFQYYREEENGRGNFPPRFSGLQFPNYSSELNVNALELDDSALYLCASSLMRGNEQFFGPGTRLTVL.

The chain uses TRBV6-5 and TRBJ2-7; 10 bases fit TRBD2. CDR1 is MNHEY and CDR2 is SVGAGI in the germline V gene. V lost 6 bases and J lost 2; bases outside the gene matches: 4. CDR3 length equals 14 residues. CDR3 bases: TGTGCCAGCAGGGGAGGACTAGCGGCCTACGAGCAGTACTTC. As protein: CASRGGLAAYEQYF.

CDR3 sequence reads: CASSDGAGAGNEQFF. The CDR3 DNA follows: TGTGCCAGCAGTGACGGGGCGGGAGCCGGGAATGAGCAGTTCTTC. This sequence joins TRBV6-4 and TRBJ2-1, with 7 bases identical to TRBD2. Looked up from germline, CDR1 is MRHNA and CDR2 is SNTAGT. The CDR3 has 15 residues. Trimming took 2 bases from V and 7 from J; bases not matched to a gene: 8.

This chain uses TRBV5-1 with TRBJ2-2, with TRBD2 matching over 9 bases. V shed 2 bases, J shed 1 base, and the junction held 3 bases outside the gene matches. This CDR3 is built from 16 residues. The V gene's germline CDR1 is SGHRS and CDR2 YFSETQ. DNA for the CDR3: TGCGCCAGCAGCTTAAATAGCGGGGGGAACACCGGGGAGCTGTTTTTT. This encodes CASSLNSGGNTGELFF.

V usage is TRBV2 and J usage is TRBJ2-3, with D perhaps matching TRBD2 (6 bases). The CDR3 length is 16 residues. Deletions cut 6 bases from V and 3 bases from J, with 19 bases between. Germline CDR1 and CDR2: SNHLY and FYNNEI. CDR3 loop: CASRRGGGAVTDTQYF. The DNA of the CDR3 is TGTGCCAGCAGGAGGGGAGGTGGGGCGGTTACAGATACGCAGTATTTT.

The chain couples TRBV7-9 to TRBJ2-3; 9 bases map to TRBD1. J gave up 2 bases and V 4 bases, and 7 bases lay outside the gene matches. CDR1 is SEHNR, CDR2 FQNEAQ, per germline (reference sequence). The CDR3 totals 16 residues. CDR3 in amino acids: CASSSPDRGNTDTQYF. The CDR3, as DNA: TGTGCCAGCAGCTCCCCGGACAGGGGTAACACAGATACGCAGTATTTT.

The table lists this clone with a count of one. The chain recombines TRBV2 with TRBJ2-2, with D maybe TRBD1 (6 bases). V gave up 7 bases and J gave up 5 bases, with 20 bases separating them. The germline V gene has CDR1 SNHLY and CDR2 FYNNEI. The CDR3 sequence is 16 residues long. For the CDR3, the DNA is TGTGCCAGCAAGGGCAGGGGTTTTTCGGGAACCGGGGAGCTGTTTTTT. Encoded protein: CASKGRGFSGTGELFF.

The chain employs TRBV6-1 and TRBJ1-2, with D possibly matching TRBD1 (6 bases). Trimming stripped 6 bases from V and 7 bases from J, with 15 bases between. The CDR3 totals 13 residues. CDR1 and CDR2 (germline): MNHNS, SASEGT. The CDR3 DNA sequence: TGTGCCAGCAGCGCGTCAGGGGAACGTGGCTACACCTTC. Translation gives CASSASGERGYTF.

The V call is TRBV29-1, the J call TRBJ2-5; 11 bases are shared with TRBD2. The CDR3 runs to 15 residues. Looked up from germline, CDR1 is SQVTM and CDR2 is ANQGSEA. V dropped 6 bases and J dropped 5; count of bases not matched to a gene: 11. The CDR3 nucleotides read TGCAGCGTCGCTGCCGGGACTAGCGGTTGGGAGACCCAGTACTTC. This encodes CSVAAGTSGWETQYF.

The chain combines TRBV5-4 with TRBJ2-2; 8 bases are shared with TRBD2. Germline loops: CDR1 SGHNT, CDR2 YYREEE (reference sequence). V lost 2 bases to trimming and J lost 7 bases; unmatched junction nucleotides: 13. The CDR3 has 17 amino acids. The CDR3 nucleotides read TGTGCCAGCAGCTTATTTCAGCGGGAGCCGGGGGGCGGGGAGCTGTTTTTT. Translation: CASSLFQREPGGGELFF.

The chain links TRBV27 to TRBJ2-1, with TRBD2 matching 11 bases. The CDR3 is 16 residues long. Germline assignment: CDR1 MNHEY and CDR2 SMNVEV (reference sequence). The ends lost 5 bases at V and 4 bases at J; junction bases unmatched: 7. CDR3 nucleotides: TGTGCCAGCAGTCTTGGGACTAGCGGTATGTACAATGAGCAGTTCTTC. It is translated as CASSLGTSGMYNEQFF.

The rearrangement uses TRBV29-1 and TRBJ1-1; no firm D call. The germline V gene has CDR1 SQVTM and CDR2 ANQGSEA. This CDR3 region has 11 residues. Trimming took off 7 bases at V and 5 bases at J, with 11 bases between the two ends. The CDR3 region has the DNA TGCAGCGCTACGGGTAGTACTGAAGCTTTCTTT. Translation gives CSATGSTEAFF.

The gene calls are TRBV30 and TRBJ1-1, with a tentative D call TRBD1 (6 bases). The V end lost 5 bases, the J end lost 0 bases, and 16 bases lay between the germline ends. The CDR3 loop spans 15 amino acids. Per the germline V gene, CDR1 is GTSNPN and CDR2 is SVGIG (reference sequence). The CDR3 region is CAWARAPGVNTEAFF. CDR3 bases: TGTGCCTGGGCTAGGGCCCCAGGGGTGAACACTGAAGCTTTCTTT.

This chain connects TRBV4-2 to TRBJ2-7; TRBD2 aligns across 9 bases. The CDR3 is 18 amino acids. Germline trimming cut 1 base from V and 2 bases from J; bases unmatched to any gene: 12. Germline V gene sequence: CDR1 LGHNA, CDR2 YNFKEQ. The DNA of the CDR3 is TGTGCCAGCAGCCAAGTGTCTGGTGGTCCTAGCGGGGCCTACGAGCAGTACTTC. Protein: CASSQVSGGPSGAYEQYF.

This clone turned up a few times. This sequence joins TRBV11-1 and TRBJ2-5; D possibly corresponds to TRBD1 (5 bases). Per germline, CDR1 SGHAT and CDR2 FQDESV (reference sequence). Trimming shortened V by 7 bases and J by 1 base, and 13 bases separated the two germline ends. The length of the CDR3 is 14 residues. The CDR3 sequence: CASTIDSPQETQYF. CDR3 sequence (DNA): TGTGCCAGCACCATCGACAGCCCCCAAGAGACCCAGTACTTC. The entire variable domain, with the rest obtained from reference TRBV11-1 and TRBJ2-5, is as follows: EAEVAQSPRYKITEKSQAVAFWCDPISGHATLYWYRQILGQGPELLVQFQDESVVDDSQLPKDRFSAERLKGVDSTLKIQPAELGDSAMYLCASTIDSPQETQYFGPGTRLLVL.

This clone was seen more than once but under ten times. The chain joins TRBV9 to TRBJ2-3, with 7 nucleotides matching TRBD2. The CDR3 spans 19 residues. Unmatched junction bases numbered 16, after V lost 3 bases and J lost 0 bases. Germline V gene lookup returns CDR1 SGDLS and CDR2 YYNGEE. The CDR3 DNA is TGTGCCAGCAGCGCCCAACTAGCGCCAGGCAGGTATAGCACAGATACGCAGTATTTT. This encodes CASSAQLAPGRYSTDTQYF. Supplemented by reference TRBV9 and TRBJ2-3, the full variable domain reads DSGVTQTPKHLITATGQRVTLRCSPRSGDLSVYWYQQSLDQGLQFLIQYYNGEERAKGNILERFSAQQFPDLHSELNLSSLELGDSALYFCASSAQLAPGRYSTDTQYFGPGTRLTVL.

The chain recombines TRBV11-2 with TRBJ2-7, with 13 bases aligning to TRBD2. The CDR3 contains 16 residues. Germline V gene sequence: CDR1 SGHAT, CDR2 FQNNGV. V dropped 4 bases and J dropped 3; count of bases not matched to a gene: 6. CDR3 sequence reads: CASSSTSGGAYYEQYF. CDR3 nucleotide sequence: TGTGCCAGCAGCTCAACTAGCGGGGGGGCCTACTACGAGCAGTACTTC.

A word on this clone: Different DNA sequences within this sample yield the same CDR3. The rearrangement joins TRBV5-1 to TRBJ2-1; the match to TRBD1 covers 8 bases. The ends lost 4 bases at V and 7 bases at J; junction bases unmatched: 7. The CDR3 has 14 amino acids. CDR1 is SGHRS, CDR2 YFSETQ, per germline. The CDR3 loop is CASSLGTGRNEQFF. CDR3 sequence (DNA): TGCGCCAGCAGCCTGGGGACAGGACGGAATGAGCAGTTCTTC.

For this clone: This sample includes further DNA sequences coding for the same CDR3. This chain joins TRBV9 and TRBJ2-7, with 8 positions matching TRBD2. Per germline, CDR1 SGDLS and CDR2 YYNGEE. There are 15 residues in the CDR3. Unmatched junction bases numbered 3, after V lost 0 bases and J lost 1 base. CDR3 protein: CASSVGLAGSYEQYF. The CDR3 nucleotides are TGTGCCAGCAGCGTAGGGTTAGCGGGGTCCTACGAGCAGTACTTC.

The CDR3 here is CASNFEEALTGELFF. The CDR3 DNA is TGTGCCAGCAATTTTGAGGAGGCCTTGACCGGGGAGCTGTTTTTT. The chain employs TRBV4-2 and TRBJ2-2; D possibly corresponds to TRBD2 (5 bases). With 7 bases removed from V and 5 bases from J, the gap between germline ends came to 17 bases. Germline CDR1 is LGHNA and CDR2 is YNFKEQ. CDR3 length equals 15 residues.